One and the same sample provided the 12 T cell receptor beta chains below, sequenced in a study of regulatory T cells in long-lasting Graves disease (TCRdb year 2021). The sample's time point label, decoded: persistent/refractory GD, antithyroid drugs over 5 years with positive TRAb. RNA was extracted from PBMCs in TRIzol for both TCR sequencing and RNA sequencing. The library relied on multiplex PCR. Sequencing instrument: Illumina HiSeq 4000. To build TCR beta libraries, CDR3 regions were amplified by Arm-PCR using iRepertoire HTBI primers. The raw public reads went through TCRdb reprocessing: fastp at Q25, MiXCR clone calling, in-frame beta chains kept. When rows share a CDR3 protein, they turn into one entry using the most common DNA and genes. This sample gives 350,000 to 500,000 distinct CDR3 sequences in total; roughly 21% of them show up just once. The leading ten clones occupy roughly an eighth of the sample.

Source: peripheral blood mononuclear cells (PBMCs), taken when the disease was refractory, from a patient treated with antithyroid drugs. These receptors originate from a female donor with Graves disease.

There are many counts of this clonotype. The V gene is TRBV2, the J gene TRBJ2-5, with D perhaps matching TRBD1 or TRBD2 (5 bases each). This CDR3 is built from 13 residues. Germline loops: CDR1 SNHLY, CDR2 FYNNEI. V was trimmed by 6 bases and J by 1 base, leaving 9 bases between them. CDR3 loop: CASSLGPQETQYF. The CDR3 nucleotides are TGTGCCAGCAGCTTGGGACCCCAAGAGACCCAGTACTTC.

This clonotype was seen a single time. This may be a read error: a much more frequent sequence differs by one nucleotide. The chain uses TRBV12-3 or TRBV12-4 and TRBJ2-4, with 9 bases lining up with TRBD2. The CDR3 loop spans 15 amino acids. Germline trimming cut 7 bases from V and 8 bases from J; bases unmatched to any gene: 12. The chain's CDR3 is CASNRTSAKGDIQYF. The DNA of the CDR3 is TGTGCCAGCAACCGGACTAGCGCCAAAGGGGACATTCAGTACTTC.

This clonotype was picked up many times. The J gene is TRBJ2-2, the V gene TRBV28; no definite D call. Germline lookup yields CDR1 MDHEN and CDR2 SYDVKM. CDR3 size: 13 residues. V shed 7 bases and J shed 0 bases, with 6 bases lying between them. This CDR3 reads CASIDPNTGELFF. The CDR3 nucleotides are TGTGCCAGCATCGACCCGAACACCGGGGAGCTGTTTTTT.

The chain joins TRBV10-1 to TRBJ1-3; D is unclear. Germline V gives CDR1 WNHNN, CDR2 SYGVQD (reference sequence). Trimming took off 2 bases at V and 0 bases at J, with 5 bases between the two ends. The CDR3 is made up of 14 amino acids. The chain's CDR3 is CASSEKSSGNTIYF. The CDR3 region has the DNA TGCGCCAGCAGTGAGAAGAGCTCTGGAAACACCATATATTTT.

This clonotype was recorded at least ten times. The chain combines TRBV28 with TRBJ1-5; D may be TRBD1 (6 bases). The V gene's germline CDR1 is MDHEN and CDR2 SYDVKM. CDR3 length equals 13 residues. Trimming pared 6 bases from V and 6 bases from J, leaving 12 bases between. The CDR3 region is CASRLTGRQPQHF. The CDR3 bases are TGTGCCAGCAGACTGACAGGTCGTCAGCCCCAGCATTTT.

This clonotype has ten or more counts. The chain joins TRBV29-1 to TRBJ2-5; 8 positions agree with TRBD2. Trimming took 7 bases from V and 5 from J; bases not matched to a gene: 12. The CDR3 runs 14 residues. Germline V gene sequence: CDR1 SQVTM, CDR2 ANQGSEA. CDR3 in DNA: TGCAGCGCCTTGAGCGGGAGTGGTGAGGAGACCCAGTACTTC. Amino acid sequence: CSALSGSGEETQYF. Variable domain in full (rest from reference TRBV29-1 and TRBJ2-5): SAVISQKPSRDICQRGTSLTIQCQVDSQVTMMFWYRQQPGQSLTLIATANQGSEATYESGFVIDKFPISRPNLTFSTLTVSNMSPEDSSIYLCSALSGSGEETQYFGPGTRLLVL.

The CDR3 coding sequence is TGTGCCAGCAGCACGATGCCGGATGAGCAGTTCTTC. Translating it yields CASSTMPDEQFF. V and J are TRBV6-2 or TRBV6-3 and TRBJ2-1; D not resolved. The V and J ends lost 6 bases and 8 bases respectively, with 11 bases between them. The CDR3 is 12 amino acids. The germline gives CDR1 MNHEY, CDR2 SVGEGT.

On this clonotype itself: One junction end does not reproduce the germline sequence, and a read error may be involved. This sequence joins TRBV2 and TRBJ1-5; 10 nucleotides line up with TRBD1. Germline V gene data show CDR1 as SNHLY and CDR2 as FYNNEI. The CDR3 contains 14 residues. The CDR3 reads CAGRGTGGNQPQHF. DNA of the CDR3: TGTGCCGGCAGGGGGACAGGGGGCAATCAGCCCCAGCATTTT. The full variable domain, with the rest looked up from reference TRBV2 and TRBJ1-5, is EPEVTQTPSHQVTQMGQEVILRCVPISNHLYFYWYRQILGQKVEFLVSFYNNEISEKSEIFDDQFSVERPDGSNFTLKIRSTKLEDSAMYFCAGRGTGGNQPQHFGDGTRLSIL.

This clonotype was recorded a few times. This sequence may be a read error, since a much larger clone differs from it by one base. This chain joins TRBV14 and TRBJ1-2, with D tentatively TRBD1 (6 bases). V dropped 4 bases and J dropped 4 bases, with 10 bases sitting between them. This CDR3 region has 13 residues. CDR1 and CDR2 (germline): SGHDN, FVKESK. CDR3 protein: CASSRTGSYGYTF. The DNA for the CDR3 is TGTGCCAGCAGCCGAACAGGGAGCTATGGCTACACCTTC.

This clonotype is a singleton in its sample. A much larger clonotype is one base distant, so this may be a read error. CDR3 region: CASSPYYENTEAFF. The CDR3 region has the DNA TGTGCCAGCAGTCCGTATTACGAGAACACTGAAGCTTTCTTT. This chain connects TRBV6-1 to TRBJ1-1; D not resolved. This CDR3 comprises 14 residues. Germline assignment: CDR1 MNHNS and CDR2 SASEGT. V was cut by 5 bases and J by 1 base, with 11 bases left in between.

This clonotype was detected ten times or more. The CDR3 DNA follows: TGCAGTGCCCCCCCGGACAGGTCCCTCTACGAGCAGTACTTC. As protein: CSAPPDRSLYEQYF. The V call is TRBV20-1, the J call TRBJ2-7; 7 positions match TRBD1. This CDR3 is 14 amino acids long. CDR1 is DFQATT and CDR2 is SNEGSKA in the germline V gene (reference sequence). The ends lost 6 bases at V and 3 bases at J; junction bases unmatched: 11.

Of note for this clonotype: Given a much more abundant clone one base away, this may be a read error. The chain carries TRBV11-2 and TRBJ2-7, with a weak D call TRBD1 (5 bases). The ends were cut back, 5 bases at V and 4 bases at J, with 21 bases in the middle. CDR1 SGHAT and CDR2 FQNNGV come from the germline V gene. This CDR3 spans 16 amino acids. CDR3 coding DNA: TGTGCCAGCAGCACACCCGACCAAGCTCAGGGATACGAGCAGTACTTC. Translated: CASSTPDQAQGYEQYF.